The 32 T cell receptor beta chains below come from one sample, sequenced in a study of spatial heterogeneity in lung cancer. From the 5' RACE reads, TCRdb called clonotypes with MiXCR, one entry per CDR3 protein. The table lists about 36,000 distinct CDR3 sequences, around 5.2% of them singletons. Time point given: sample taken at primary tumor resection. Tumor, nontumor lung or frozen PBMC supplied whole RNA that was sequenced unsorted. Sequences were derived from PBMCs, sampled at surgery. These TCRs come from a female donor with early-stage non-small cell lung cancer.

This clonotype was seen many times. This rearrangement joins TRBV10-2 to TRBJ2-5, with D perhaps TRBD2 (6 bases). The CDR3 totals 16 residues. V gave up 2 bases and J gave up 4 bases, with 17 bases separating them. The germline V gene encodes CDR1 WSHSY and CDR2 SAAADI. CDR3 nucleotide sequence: TGCGCCAGCAGTGAGCAAGCCGTAGCGGTAACAGAGACCCAGTACTTC. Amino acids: CASSEQAVAVTETQYF.

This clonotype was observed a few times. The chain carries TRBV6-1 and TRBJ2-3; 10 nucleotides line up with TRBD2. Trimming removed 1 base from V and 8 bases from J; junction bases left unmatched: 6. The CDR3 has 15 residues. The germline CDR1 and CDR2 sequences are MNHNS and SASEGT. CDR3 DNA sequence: TGTGCCAGCAGTGAAGGAGCGGGGGGGCCAGGTACGCAGTATTTT. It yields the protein CASSEGAGGPGTQYF.

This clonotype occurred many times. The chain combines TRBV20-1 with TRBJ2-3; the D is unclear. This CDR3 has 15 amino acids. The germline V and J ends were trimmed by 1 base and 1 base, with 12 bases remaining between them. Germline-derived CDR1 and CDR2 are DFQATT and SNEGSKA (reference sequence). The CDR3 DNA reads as TGCAGTGCTAGAGGTAGCAATCCGCGCACAGATACGCAGTATTTT. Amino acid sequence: CSARGSNPRTDTQYF.

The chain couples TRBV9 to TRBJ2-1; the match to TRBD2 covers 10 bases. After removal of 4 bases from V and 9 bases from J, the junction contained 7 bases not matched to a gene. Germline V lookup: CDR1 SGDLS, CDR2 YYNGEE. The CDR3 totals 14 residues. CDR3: CASSQMGLASEQFF. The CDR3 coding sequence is TGTGCCAGCAGCCAGATGGGACTAGCGAGTGAGCAGTTCTTC.

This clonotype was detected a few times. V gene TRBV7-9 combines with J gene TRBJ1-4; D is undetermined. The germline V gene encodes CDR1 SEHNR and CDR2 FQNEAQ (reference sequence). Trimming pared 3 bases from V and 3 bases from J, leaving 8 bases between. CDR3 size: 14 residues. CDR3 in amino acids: CASSFPVSNEKLFF. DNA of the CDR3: TGTGCCAGCAGCTTCCCGGTCTCTAATGAAAAACTGTTTTTT. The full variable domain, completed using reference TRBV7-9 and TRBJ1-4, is DTGVSQNPRHKITKRGQNVTFRCDPISEHNRLYWYRQTLGQGPEFLTYFQNEAQLEKSRLLSDRFSAERPKGSFSTLEIQRTEQGDSAMYLCASSFPVSNEKLFFGSGTQLSVL.

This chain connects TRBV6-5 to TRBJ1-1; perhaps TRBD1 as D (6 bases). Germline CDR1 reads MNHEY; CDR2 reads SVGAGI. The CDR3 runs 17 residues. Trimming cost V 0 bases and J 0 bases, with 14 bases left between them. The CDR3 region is CASSYSPRGGVNTEAFF. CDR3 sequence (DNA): TGTGCCAGCAGTTACTCTCCGAGGGGGGGGGTGAACACTGAAGCTTTCTTT.

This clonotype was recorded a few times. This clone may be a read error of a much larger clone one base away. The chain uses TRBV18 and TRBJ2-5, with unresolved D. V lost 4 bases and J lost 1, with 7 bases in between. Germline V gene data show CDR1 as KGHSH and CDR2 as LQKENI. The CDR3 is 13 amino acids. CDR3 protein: CASSLPTQETQYF. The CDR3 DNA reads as TGTGCCAGCTCACTACCGACCCAAGAGACCCAGTACTTC.

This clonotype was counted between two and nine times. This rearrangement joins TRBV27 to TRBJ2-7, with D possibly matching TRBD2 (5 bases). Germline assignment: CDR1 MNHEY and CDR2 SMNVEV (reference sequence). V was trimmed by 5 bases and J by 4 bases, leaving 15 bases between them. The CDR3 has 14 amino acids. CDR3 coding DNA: TGTGCCAGCAGTCCGCCGGGGTCGGAATACGAGCAGTACTTC. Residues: CASSPPGSEYEQYF.

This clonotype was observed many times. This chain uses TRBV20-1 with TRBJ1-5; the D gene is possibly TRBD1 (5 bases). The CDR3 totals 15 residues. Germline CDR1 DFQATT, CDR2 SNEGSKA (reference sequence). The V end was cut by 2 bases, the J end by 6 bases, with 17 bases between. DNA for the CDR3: TGCAGTGCTAGATACCACGAGGGGTTGGGTCAGCCCCAGCATTTT. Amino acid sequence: CSARYHEGLGQPQHF.

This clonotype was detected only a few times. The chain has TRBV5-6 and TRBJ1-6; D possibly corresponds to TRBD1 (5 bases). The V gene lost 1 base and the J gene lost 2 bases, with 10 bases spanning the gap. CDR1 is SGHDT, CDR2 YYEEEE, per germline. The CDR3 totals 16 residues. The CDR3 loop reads CASSLWEGTYNSPLHF. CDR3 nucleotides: TGTGCCAGCAGCTTGTGGGAGGGGACCTATAATTCACCCCTCCACTTT.

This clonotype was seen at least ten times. The CDR3: CASSPLAPHEQYF. The DNA for the CDR3 is TGTGCCAGCTCACCACTAGCGCCCCACGAGCAGTACTTC. The genes are TRBV18 and TRBJ2-7; D is perhaps TRBD2 (5 bases). The CDR3 totals 13 residues. V lost 1 base, J lost 5 bases, and 9 bases lay in between. Per germline, CDR1 KGHSH and CDR2 LQKENI.

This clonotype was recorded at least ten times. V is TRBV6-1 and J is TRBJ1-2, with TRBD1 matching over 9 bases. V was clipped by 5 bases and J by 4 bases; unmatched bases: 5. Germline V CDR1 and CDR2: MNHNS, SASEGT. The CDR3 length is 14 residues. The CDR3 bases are TGTGCCAGCAGTACGGGACAGGGCCTCTATGGCTACACCTTC. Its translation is CASSTGQGLYGYTF.

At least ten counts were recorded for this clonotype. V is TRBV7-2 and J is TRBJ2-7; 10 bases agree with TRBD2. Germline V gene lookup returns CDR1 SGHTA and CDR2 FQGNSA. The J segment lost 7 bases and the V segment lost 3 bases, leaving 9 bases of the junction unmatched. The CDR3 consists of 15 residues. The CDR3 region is CASSFSAAGGREQYF. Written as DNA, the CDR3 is TGTGCCAGCAGCTTTTCTGCAGCGGGGGGGCGTGAGCAGTACTTC.

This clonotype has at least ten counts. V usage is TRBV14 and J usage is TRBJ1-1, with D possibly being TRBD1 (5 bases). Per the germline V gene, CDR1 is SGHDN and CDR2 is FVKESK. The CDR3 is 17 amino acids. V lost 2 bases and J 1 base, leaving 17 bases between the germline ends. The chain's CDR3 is CASSQNWGGRGNTEAFF. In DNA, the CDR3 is TGTGCCAGCAGCCAAAATTGGGGGGGACGGGGGAACACTGAAGCTTTCTTT.

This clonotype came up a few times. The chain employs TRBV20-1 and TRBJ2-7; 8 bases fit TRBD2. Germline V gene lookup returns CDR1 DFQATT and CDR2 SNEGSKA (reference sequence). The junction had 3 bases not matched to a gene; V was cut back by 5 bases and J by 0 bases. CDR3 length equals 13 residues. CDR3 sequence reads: CSAGSGSSYEQYF. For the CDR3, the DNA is TGCAGTGCTGGCAGCGGGAGCTCCTACGAGCAGTACTTC.

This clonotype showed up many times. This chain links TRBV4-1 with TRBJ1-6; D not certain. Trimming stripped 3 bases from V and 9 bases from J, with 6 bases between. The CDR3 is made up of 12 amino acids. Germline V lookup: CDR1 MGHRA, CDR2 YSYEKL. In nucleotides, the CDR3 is TGCGCCAGCAGCCAGGGCCCTTCACCCCTCCACTTT. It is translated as CASSQGPSPLHF.

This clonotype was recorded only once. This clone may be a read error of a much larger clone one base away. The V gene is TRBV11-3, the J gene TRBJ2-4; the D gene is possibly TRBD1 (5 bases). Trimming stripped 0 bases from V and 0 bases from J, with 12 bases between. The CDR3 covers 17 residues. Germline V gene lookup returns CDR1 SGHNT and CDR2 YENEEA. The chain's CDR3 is CASSLDGADLAKNIQYF. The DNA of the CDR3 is TGTGCCAGCAGCTTAGATGGGGCCGATCTAGCCAAAAACATTCAGTACTTC. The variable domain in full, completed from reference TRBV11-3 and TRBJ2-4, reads EAGVVQSPRYKIIEKKQPVAFWCNPISGHNTLYWYLQNLGQGPELLIRYENEEAVDDSQLPKDRFSAERLKGVDSTLKIQPAELGDSAVYLCASSLDGADLAKNIQYFGAGTRLSVL.

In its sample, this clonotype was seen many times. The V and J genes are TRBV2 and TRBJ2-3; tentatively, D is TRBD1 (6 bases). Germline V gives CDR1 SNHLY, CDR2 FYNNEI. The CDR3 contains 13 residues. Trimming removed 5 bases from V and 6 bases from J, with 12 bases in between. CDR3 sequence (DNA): TGTGCCAGCAGTTTAACAGGGTGGGATACGCAGTATTTT. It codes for CASSLTGWDTQYF.

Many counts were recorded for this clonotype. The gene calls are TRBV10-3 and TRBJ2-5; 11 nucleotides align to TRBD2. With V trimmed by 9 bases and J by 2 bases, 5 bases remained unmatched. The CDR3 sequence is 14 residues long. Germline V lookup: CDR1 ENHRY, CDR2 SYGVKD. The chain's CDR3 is CAIGGTSGQETQYF. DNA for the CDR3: TGTGCCATTGGAGGGACTAGCGGTCAAGAGACCCAGTACTTC.

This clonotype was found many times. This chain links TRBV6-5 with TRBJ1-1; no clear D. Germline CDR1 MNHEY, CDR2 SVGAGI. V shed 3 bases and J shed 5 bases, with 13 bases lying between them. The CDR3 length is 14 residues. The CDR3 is CASSYGGDLTEAFF. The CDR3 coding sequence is TGTGCCAGCAGTTATGGAGGTGATTTGACTGAAGCTTTCTTT.

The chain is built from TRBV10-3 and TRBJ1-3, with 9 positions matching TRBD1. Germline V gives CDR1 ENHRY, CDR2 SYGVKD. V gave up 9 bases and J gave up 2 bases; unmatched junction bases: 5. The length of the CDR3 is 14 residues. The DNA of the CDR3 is TGTGCCATGGGACAGGGAGGAACTGGAAACACCATATATTTT. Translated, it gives CAMGQGGTGNTIYF.

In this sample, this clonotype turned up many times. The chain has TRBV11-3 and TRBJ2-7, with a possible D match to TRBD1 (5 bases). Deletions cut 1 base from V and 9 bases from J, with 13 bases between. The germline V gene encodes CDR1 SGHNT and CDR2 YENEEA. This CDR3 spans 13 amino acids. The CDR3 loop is CASSLGARVAQYF. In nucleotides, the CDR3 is TGTGCCAGCAGCTTAGGGGCCAGGGTAGCGCAGTACTTC.

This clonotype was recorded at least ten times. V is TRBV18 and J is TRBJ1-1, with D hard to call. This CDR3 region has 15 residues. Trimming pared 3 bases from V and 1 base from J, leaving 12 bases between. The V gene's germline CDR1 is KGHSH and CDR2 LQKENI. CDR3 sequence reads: CASSPHITANTEAFF. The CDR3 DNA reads TGTGCCAGCTCACCTCACATAACAGCGAACACTGAAGCTTTCTTT. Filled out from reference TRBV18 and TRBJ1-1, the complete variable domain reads NAGVMQNPRHLVRRRGQEARLRCSPMKGHSHVYWYRQLPEEGLKFMVYLQKENIIDESGMPKERFSAEFPKEGPSILRIQQVVRGDSAAYFCASSPHITANTEAFFGQGTRLTVV.

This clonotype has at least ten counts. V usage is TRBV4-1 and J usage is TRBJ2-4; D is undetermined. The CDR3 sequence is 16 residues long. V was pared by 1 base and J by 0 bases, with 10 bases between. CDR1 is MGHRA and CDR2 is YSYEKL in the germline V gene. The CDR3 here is CASSQATTQAKNIQYF. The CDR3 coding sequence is TGCGCCAGCAGCCAAGCCACTACTCAAGCCAAAAACATTCAGTACTTC.

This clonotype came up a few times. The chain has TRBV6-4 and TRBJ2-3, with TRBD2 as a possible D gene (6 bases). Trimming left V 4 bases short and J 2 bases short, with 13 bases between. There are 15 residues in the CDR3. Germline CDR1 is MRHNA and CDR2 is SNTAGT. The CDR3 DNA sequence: TGTGCCAGCAGTGCGTTAGCGGCGACCACAGATACGCAGTATTTT. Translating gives CASSALAATTDTQYF.

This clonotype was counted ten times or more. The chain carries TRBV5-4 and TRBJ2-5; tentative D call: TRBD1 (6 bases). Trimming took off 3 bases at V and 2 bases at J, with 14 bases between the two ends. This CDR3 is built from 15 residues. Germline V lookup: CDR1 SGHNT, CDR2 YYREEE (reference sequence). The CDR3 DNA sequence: TGTGCCAGCAGCTCAAACAGGGTTCGGCAAGAGACCCAGTACTTC. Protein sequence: CASSSNRVRQETQYF. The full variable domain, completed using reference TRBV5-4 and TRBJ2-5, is ETGVTQSPTHLIKTRGQQVTLRCSSQSGHNTVSWYQQALGQGPQFIFQYYREEENGRGNFPPRFSGLQFPNYSSELNVNALELDDSALYLCASSSNRVRQETQYFGPGTRLLVL.

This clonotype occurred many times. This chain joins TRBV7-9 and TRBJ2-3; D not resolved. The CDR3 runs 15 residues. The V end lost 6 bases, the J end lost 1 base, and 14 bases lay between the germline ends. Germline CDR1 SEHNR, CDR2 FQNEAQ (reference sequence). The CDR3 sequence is CASSPAWYRTDTQYF. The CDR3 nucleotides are TGTGCCAGCAGTCCTGCCTGGTATCGCACAGATACGCAGTATTTT.

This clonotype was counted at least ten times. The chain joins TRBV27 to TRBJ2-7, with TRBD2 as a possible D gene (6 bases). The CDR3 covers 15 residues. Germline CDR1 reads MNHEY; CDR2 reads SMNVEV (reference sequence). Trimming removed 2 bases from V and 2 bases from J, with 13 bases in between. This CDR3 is CASSLARDLTYEQYF. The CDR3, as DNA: TGTGCCAGCAGTTTAGCCCGGGACTTAACCTACGAGCAGTACTTC.

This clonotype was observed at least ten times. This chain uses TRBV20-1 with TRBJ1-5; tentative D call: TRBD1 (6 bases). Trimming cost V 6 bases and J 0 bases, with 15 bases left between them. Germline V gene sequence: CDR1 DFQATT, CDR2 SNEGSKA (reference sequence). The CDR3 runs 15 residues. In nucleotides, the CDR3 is TGCAGTGCCAAAAGGGGGGGGAATAGCAATCAGCCCCAGCATTTT. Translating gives CSAKRGGNSNQPQHF.

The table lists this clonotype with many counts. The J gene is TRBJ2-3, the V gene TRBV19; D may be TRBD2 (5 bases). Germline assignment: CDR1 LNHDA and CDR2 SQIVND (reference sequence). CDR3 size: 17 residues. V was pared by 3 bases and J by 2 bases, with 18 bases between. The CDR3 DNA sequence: TGTGCCAGTAGTATTCGCCTAGCCCCGACCTCCACAGATACGCAGTATTTT. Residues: CASSIRLAPTSTDTQYF. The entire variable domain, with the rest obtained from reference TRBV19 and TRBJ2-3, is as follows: DGGITQSPKYLFRKEGQNVTLSCEQNLNHDAMYWYRQDPGQGLRLIYYSQIVNDFQKGDIAEGYSVSREKKESFPLTVTSAQKNPTAFYLCASSIRLAPTSTDTQYFGPGTRLTVL.

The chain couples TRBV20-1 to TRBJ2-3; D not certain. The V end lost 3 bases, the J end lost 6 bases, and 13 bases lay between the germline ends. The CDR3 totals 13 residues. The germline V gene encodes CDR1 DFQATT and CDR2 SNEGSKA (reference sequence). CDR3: CSARIRIWDTQYF. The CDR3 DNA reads TGCAGTGCTAGGATAAGAATTTGGGATACGCAGTATTTT.

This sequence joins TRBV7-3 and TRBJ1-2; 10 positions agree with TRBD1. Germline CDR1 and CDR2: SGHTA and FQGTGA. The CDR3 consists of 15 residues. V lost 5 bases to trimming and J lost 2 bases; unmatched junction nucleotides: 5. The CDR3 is CASSPGTGENYGYTF. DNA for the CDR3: TGTGCCAGCAGCCCTGGGACAGGGGAAAACTATGGCTACACCTTC.